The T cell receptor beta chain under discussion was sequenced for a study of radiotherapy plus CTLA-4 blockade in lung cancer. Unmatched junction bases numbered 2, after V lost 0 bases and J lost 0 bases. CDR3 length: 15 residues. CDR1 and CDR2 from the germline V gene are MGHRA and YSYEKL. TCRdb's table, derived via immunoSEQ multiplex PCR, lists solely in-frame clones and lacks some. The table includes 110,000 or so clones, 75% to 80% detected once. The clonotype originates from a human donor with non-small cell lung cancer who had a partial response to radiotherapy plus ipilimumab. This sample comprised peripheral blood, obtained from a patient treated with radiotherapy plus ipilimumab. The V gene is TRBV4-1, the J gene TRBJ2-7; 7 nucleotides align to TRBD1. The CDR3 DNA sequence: TGCGCCAGCAGCCAAGAGACAGGGCCCTCCTACGAGCAGTACGTC. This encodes CASSQETGPSYEQYV.